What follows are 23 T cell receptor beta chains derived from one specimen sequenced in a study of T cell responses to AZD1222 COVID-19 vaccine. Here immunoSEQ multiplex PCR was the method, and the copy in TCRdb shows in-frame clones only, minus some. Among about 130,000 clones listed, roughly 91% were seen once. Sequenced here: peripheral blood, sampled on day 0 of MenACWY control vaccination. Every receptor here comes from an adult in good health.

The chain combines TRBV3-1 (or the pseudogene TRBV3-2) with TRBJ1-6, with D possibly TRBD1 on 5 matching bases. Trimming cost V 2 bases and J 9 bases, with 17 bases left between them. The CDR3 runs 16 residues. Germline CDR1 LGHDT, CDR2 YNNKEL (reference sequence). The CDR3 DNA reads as TGTGCCAGCAGCCAAATTTACGAGGGGTTATTTTCACCCCTCCACTTT. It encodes CASSQIYEGLFSPLHF.

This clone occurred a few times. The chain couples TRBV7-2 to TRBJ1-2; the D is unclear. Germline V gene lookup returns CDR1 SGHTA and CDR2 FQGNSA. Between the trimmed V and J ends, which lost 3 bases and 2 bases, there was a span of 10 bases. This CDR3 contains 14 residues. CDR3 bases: TGTGCCAGCAGCTTTCTTGCTGGGAACTATGGCTACACCTTC. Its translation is CASSFLAGNYGYTF.

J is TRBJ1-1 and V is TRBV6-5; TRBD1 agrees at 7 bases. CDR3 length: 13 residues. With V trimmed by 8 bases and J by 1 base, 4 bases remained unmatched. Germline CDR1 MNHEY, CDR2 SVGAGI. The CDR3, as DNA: TGTGCCAGCCGTCGACAGGGGAACACTGAAGCTTTCTTT. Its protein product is CASRRQGNTEAFF.

CDR3 coding DNA: TGTGCCAGCAGCCTTGGGACAGACTATGGCTACACCTTC. Protein product: CASSLGTDYGYTF. V is TRBV3-1 (or the pseudogene TRBV3-2) and J is TRBJ1-2; TRBD1 aligns across 7 bases. The CDR3 has 13 residues. Unmatched junction bases numbered 2, after V lost 4 bases and J lost 3 bases. From germline, CDR1 is LGHDT and CDR2 YNNKEL (reference sequence).

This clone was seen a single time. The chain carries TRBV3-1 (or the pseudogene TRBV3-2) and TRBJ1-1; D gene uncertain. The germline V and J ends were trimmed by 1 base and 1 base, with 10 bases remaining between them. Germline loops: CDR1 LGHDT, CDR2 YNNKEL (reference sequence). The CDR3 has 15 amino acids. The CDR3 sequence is CASSQGQVTNTEAFF. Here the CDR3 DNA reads TGTGCCAGCAGCCAAGGTCAGGTAACGAACACTGAAGCTTTCTTT.

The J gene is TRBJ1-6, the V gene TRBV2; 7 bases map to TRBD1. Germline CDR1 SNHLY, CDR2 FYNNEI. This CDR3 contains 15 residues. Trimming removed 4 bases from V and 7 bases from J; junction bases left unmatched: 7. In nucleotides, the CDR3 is TGTGCCAGCAGTGCTACAGGGGCGCAGAATTCACCCCTCCACTTT. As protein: CASSATGAQNSPLHF. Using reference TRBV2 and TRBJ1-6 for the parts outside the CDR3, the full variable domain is EPEVTQTPSHQVTQMGQEVILRCVPISNHLYFYWYRQILGQKVEFLVSFYNNEISEKSEIFDDQFSVERPDGSNFTLKIRSTKLEDSAMYFCASSATGAQNSPLHFGNGTRLTVT.

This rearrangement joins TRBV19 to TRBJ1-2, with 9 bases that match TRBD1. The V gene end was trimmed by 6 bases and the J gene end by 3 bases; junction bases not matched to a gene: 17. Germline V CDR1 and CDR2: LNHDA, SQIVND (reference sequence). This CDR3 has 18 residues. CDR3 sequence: CASRSHRDRAGDYYGYTF. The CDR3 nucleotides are TGTGCCAGTAGATCACACCGGGACAGGGCGGGTGACTACTATGGCTACACCTTC.

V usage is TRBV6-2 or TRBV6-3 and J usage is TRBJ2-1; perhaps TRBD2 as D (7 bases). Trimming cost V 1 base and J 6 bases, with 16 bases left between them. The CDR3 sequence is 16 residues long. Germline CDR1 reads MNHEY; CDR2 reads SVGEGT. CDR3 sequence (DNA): TGTGCCAGCAGTTACTGGGACGGGGGGCTTGGCAATGAGCAGTTCTTC. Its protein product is CASSYWDGGLGNEQFF.

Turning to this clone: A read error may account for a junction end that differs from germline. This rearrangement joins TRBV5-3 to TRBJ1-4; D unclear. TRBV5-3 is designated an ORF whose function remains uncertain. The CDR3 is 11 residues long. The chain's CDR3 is CARSLGMDVIF. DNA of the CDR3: TGTGCCAGAAGCTTGGGGATGGACGTAATTTTT.

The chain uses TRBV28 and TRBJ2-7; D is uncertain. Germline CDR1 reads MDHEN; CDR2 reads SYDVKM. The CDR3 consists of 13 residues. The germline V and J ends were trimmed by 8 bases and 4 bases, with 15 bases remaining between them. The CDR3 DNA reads TGTGCCAGCCGAGGCGGCACCCAATACGAGCAGTACTTC. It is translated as CASRGGTQYEQYF.

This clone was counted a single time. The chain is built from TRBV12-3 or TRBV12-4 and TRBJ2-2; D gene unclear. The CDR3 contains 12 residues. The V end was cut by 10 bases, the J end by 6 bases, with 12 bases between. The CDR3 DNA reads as TGTGCCACGAGCGCGGATGCCGGGGAGCTGTTTTTT. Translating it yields CATSADAGELFF.

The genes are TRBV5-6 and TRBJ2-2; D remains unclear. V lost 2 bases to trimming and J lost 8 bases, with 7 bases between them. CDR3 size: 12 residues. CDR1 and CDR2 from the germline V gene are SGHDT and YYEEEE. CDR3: CASSFGWGELFF. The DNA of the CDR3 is TGTGCCAGCAGCTTTGGGTGGGGGGAGCTGTTTTTT.

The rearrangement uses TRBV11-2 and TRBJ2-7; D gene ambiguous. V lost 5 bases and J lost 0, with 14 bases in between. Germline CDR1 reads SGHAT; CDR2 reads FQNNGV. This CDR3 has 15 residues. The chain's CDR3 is CASSPNPVSSYEQYF. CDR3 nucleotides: TGTGCCAGCAGCCCTAATCCGGTTAGCTCCTACGAGCAGTACTTC.

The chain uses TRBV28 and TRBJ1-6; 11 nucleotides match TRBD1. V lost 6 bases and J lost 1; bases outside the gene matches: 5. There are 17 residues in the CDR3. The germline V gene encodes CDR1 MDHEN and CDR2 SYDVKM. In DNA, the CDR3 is TGTGCCAGCAGCAGGACAGGGGGCAAATCCTATAATTCACCCCTCCACTTT. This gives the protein CASSRTGGKSYNSPLHF.

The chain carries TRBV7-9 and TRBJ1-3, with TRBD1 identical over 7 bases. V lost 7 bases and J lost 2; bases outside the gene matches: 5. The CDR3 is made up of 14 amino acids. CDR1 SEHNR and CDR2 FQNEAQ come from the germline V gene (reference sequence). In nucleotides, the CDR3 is TGTGCCAGCAAAACAACAGGGGCTGGAAACACCATATATTTT. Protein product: CASKTTGAGNTIYF.

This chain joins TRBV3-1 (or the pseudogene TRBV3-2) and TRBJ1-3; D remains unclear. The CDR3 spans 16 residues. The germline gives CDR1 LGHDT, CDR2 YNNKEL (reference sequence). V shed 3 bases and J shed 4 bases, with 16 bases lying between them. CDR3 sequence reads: CASSHQFEGLGNTIYF. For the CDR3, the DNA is TGTGCCAGCAGCCACCAATTTGAGGGTTTAGGAAACACCATATATTTT.

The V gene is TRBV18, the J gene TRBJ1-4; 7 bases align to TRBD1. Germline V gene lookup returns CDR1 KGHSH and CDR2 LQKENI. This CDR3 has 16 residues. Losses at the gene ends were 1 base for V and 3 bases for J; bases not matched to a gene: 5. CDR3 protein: CASSPRPTGPNEKLFF. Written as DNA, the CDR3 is TGTGCCAGCTCACCACGGCCGACAGGGCCTAATGAAAAACTGTTTTTT.

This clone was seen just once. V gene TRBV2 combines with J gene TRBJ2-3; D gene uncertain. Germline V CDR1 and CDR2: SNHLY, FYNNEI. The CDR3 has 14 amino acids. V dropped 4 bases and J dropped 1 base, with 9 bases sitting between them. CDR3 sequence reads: CASSVHTRTDTQYF. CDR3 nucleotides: TGTGCCAGCAGTGTCCATACTCGCACAGATACGCAGTATTTT.

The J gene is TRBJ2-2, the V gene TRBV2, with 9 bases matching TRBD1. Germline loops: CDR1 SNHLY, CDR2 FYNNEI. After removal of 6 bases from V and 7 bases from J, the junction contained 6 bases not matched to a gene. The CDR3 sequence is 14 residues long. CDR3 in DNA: TGTGCCAGCAGCCCGGGACAGGGCATCGGGGAGCTGTTTTTT. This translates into CASSPGQGIGELFF.

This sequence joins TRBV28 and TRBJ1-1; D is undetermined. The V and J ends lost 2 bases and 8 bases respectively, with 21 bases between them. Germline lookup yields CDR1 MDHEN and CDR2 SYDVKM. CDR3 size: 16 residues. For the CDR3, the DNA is TGTGCCAGCAGTTTAAACACAGTCGGCGTTCGGTGGGAAGCTTTCTTT. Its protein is CASSLNTVGVRWEAFF.

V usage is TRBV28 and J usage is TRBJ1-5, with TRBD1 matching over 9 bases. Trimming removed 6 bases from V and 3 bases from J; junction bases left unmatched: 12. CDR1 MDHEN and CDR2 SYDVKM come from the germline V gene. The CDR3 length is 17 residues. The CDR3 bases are TGTGCCAGCAGCCCCTCGGACAGGGGTCGATACAATCAGCCCCAGCATTTT. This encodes CASSPSDRGRYNQPQHF.

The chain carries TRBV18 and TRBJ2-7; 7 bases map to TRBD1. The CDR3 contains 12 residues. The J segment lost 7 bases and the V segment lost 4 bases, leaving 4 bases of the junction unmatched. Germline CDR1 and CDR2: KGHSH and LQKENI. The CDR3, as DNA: TGTGCCAGCTCACGACAGGGCTATGAGCAGTACTTC. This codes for CASSRQGYEQYF.

The CDR3 is CASSVGTGLNQPQHF. As DNA, the CDR3 is TGTGCCAGCTCGGTTGGGACAGGGCTAAATCAGCCCCAGCATTTT. V is TRBV3-1 (or the pseudogene TRBV3-2) and J is TRBJ1-5; 9 bases are a match to TRBD1. The germline V gene has CDR1 LGHDT and CDR2 YNNKEL (reference sequence). This CDR3 has 15 amino acids. The V gene end was trimmed by 8 bases and the J gene end by 4 bases; junction bases not matched to a gene: 9.